This TCR beta chain emerged from a study of shared clonotypes between healthy human individuals. Study results and limitations: Naive subsets typically showed greater estimated richness than memory subsets.

Remarks on this clone: The antigen remains unidentified.

The length of the CDR3 is 16 residues. The V segment lost 7 bases and the J segment 0 bases; nucleotides outside the gene matches: 10. The germline CDR1 and CDR2 sequences are SGHVS and FQNEAQ. Naive CD8 cells were CD45RO-negative, positively selected for CCR7, excluding terminally differentiated effector memory CD45RA+ cells. Every donor, a Caucasian adult, lived in Nashville, Tennessee. Sequenced by immunoSEQ multiplex PCR; TCRdb stores in-frame clones only, minus some. Among some 2.1 million clones listed, around 93% were seen once. This clonotype was sampled from a man between 18 and 29 years old in good health. Some clones in this sample may be carry-over from other donors' samples. The specimen was naive CD8+ T cells from PBMCs. V is TRBV7-8 and J is TRBJ2-3; 7 bases agree with TRBD2. CDR3 loop: CASTPTAGVSTDTQYF. In DNA, the CDR3 is TGTGCCAGCACCCCCACGGCGGGAGTCAGCACAGATACGCAGTATTTT.